This T cell receptor (beta chain) appears in the sequencing data of a study of blood T cell repertoires in COVID-19 (dated by TCRdb to the early 2020s). Regarding the study in general: Samples covering the acute and convalescent phases of COVID-19 were provided by collaborators in the United States, Italy and Spain. Nearly every sample came with metadata listing a de-identified subject ID, COVID-19 status, age in years and sex. The samples were drawn from the first 160 participants of the ongoing ImmuneRACE study and from some 1,300 subjects provided by 6 global collaborators. The repertoires were released in a freely available public database intended as a resource for research on the immune response to SARS-CoV-2. The prospective study material was composed of cDNA or gDNA derived from T cells, B-cell-depleted T cells, or PBMCs. Deeply sampled blood TCRbeta repertoires from subjects exposed to, actively infected with, or recovered from COVID-19 were included in the dataset. Where available, HLA class I and class II types were taken from metadata supplied by the sample provider and were not determined by assay-based typing. Study-wide findings and limitations: How much clinical and demographic metadata was included differed by source and by participant, and the metadata was provided uncurated.

This clone has only one observation. Its antigen is currently not known. Base qualities are missing; no much larger clone stands one base away. Another Seattle source contributed samples from volunteer blood donors who had recovered from COVID-19. Whole blood was collected in K2EDTA tubes by collaborating institutions according to the institutions' own protocols. For TCRbeta analysis, collaborator samples were shipped as frozen whole blood, as isolated PBMCs, or as DNA extracted from either sample type. TCRbeta CDR3 regions were amplified from genomic DNA using the immunoSEQ Assay, a bias-controlled multiplex PCR. Regarding the original processing steps: Within the assay, amplification of reference gene primers was used to estimate how many nucleated cells each sample contained. To quantify the absolute abundance of each unique TCRbeta CDR3 rearrangement, sequence reads were collapsed and filtered. Productive Simpson clonality was computed per sample as the square root of Simpson's diversity index over productive rearrangements. The table comes from immuneACCESS by way of TCRdb, which keeps in-frame sequences with V and J called. Part of the clones is missing from these tables; in studies checked, under half for an unresolved V gene and the rest for unknown reasons. V and J calls and clone size come straight from that table; D and trimming were deduced from the DNA. This sample has about 230,000 clones in its table, and about 85% of those were observed once. The biggest ten clones account for roughly 12% of the sample.

The sequence came from a woman aged 18-35 years who had recovered from COVID-19. Material: peripheral blood.

The DNA is TGTGCCAGCAGTGACGGACAGGGTCACGAGCAGTACTTC. Its translation reads: CASSDGQGHEQYF. This chain joins TRBV25-1 to TRBJ2-7; 8 bases in the junction line up with TRBD1. Ends trimmed: V by 3 bases, J by 5 bases; bases unmatched to a gene: 3. The cysteine opens and the phenylalanine closes a CDR3 of 13 amino acids. Just CDR3 DNA is preserved here, 39 bases in frame from base 1. CDR1 MGHDK and CDR2 SYGVNS are derived from the germline V gene.